Presented here are 17 T cell receptor beta chains from one specimen sequenced in a study of blood T cell repertoires in COVID-19. Measured with immunoSEQ multiplex PCR; TCRdb has only the in-frame clones, and not every one. The sample includes under 150,000 clones, roughly 90% of them seen just once. Source material: peripheral blood. These receptors were taken from a man aged 45-65 years with acute or convalescent COVID-19.

The rearrangement joins TRBV27 to TRBJ2-4; D not certain. Trimming took off 3 bases at V and 3 bases at J, with 6 bases between the two ends. CDR1 MNHEY and CDR2 SMNVEV come from the germline V gene (reference sequence). The CDR3 is 13 residues long. As DNA, the CDR3 is TGTGCCAGCAGTTTTTCCGGCAAAAACATTCAGTACTTC. Its protein product is CASSFSGKNIQYF.

This chain links TRBV6-2 or TRBV6-3 with TRBJ2-3; TRBD2 aligns across 13 bases. J was trimmed by 0 bases and V by 5 bases; bases with no gene match: 5. The germline gives CDR1 MNHEY, CDR2 SVGEGT. The CDR3 has 17 residues. The CDR3 DNA follows: TGTGCCAGCAGTCTAGGACTAGCGGGGGTTAGCACAGATACGCAGTATTTT. This translates into CASSLGLAGVSTDTQYF.

V is TRBV3-1 (or the pseudogene TRBV3-2) and J is TRBJ2-3; 7 nucleotides line up with TRBD2. Germline CDR1 and CDR2: LGHDT and YNNKEL (reference sequence). This CDR3 has 16 residues. Germline trimming cut 4 bases from V and 3 bases from J; bases unmatched to any gene: 10. The CDR3 DNA follows: TGTGCCAGCAGCCCGGGGGGTTGGTGCTGTACAGATACGCAGTATTTT. Protein sequence: CASSPGGWCCTDTQYF.

V is TRBV5-1 and J is TRBJ1-1, with 8 bases fitting TRBD1. Unmatched junction bases numbered 5, after V lost 0 bases and J lost 1 base. Germline loops: CDR1 SGHRS, CDR2 YFSETQ. The CDR3 length is 16 residues. This chain's CDR3 is CASSLAAGQENTEAFF. CDR3 bases: TGCGCCAGCAGCTTGGCCGCGGGACAGGAGAACACTGAAGCTTTCTTT. The full variable domain, rest sourced from reference TRBV5-1 and TRBJ1-1, is KAGVTQTPRYLIKTRGQQVTLSCSPISGHRSVSWYQQTPGQGLQFLFEYFSETQRNKGNFPGRFSGRQFSNSRSEMNVSTLELGDSALYLCASSLAAGQENTEAFFGQGTRLTVV.

A single count supports this clone. J is TRBJ2-2 and V is TRBV6-4; TRBD1 is a possible D gene (5 bases). This CDR3 has 14 residues. V was shortened by 9 bases and J by 1 base, with 12 bases between the two germline ends. CDR1 is MRHNA and CDR2 is SNTAGT in the germline V gene. Here the CDR3 DNA reads TGTGCCAGTTCGACAGAGCTGAACACCGGGGAGCTGTTTTTT. This sequence encodes CASSTELNTGELFF.

This chain connects TRBV12-3 or TRBV12-4 to TRBJ1-1, with D hard to call. This CDR3 is built from 13 residues. With 6 bases removed from V and 4 bases from J, the gap between germline ends came to 12 bases. DNA of the CDR3: TGTGCCAGCAGAACCTGGGAGGGCACTGAAGCTTTCTTT. Its translation: CASRTWEGTEAFF.

This chain joins TRBV10-3 and TRBJ1-1; no definite D call. This CDR3 is built from 14 residues. Germline CDR1 reads ENHRY; CDR2 reads SYGVKD. V lost 5 bases to trimming and J lost 3 bases, with 13 bases between them. For the CDR3, the DNA is TGTGCCATCAGTTCTGGAGCCGTGGACACTGAAGCTTTCTTT. Translated, it gives CAISSGAVDTEAFF.

J is TRBJ2-1 and V is TRBV20-1; 7 bases match TRBD1. The V segment lost 3 bases and the J segment 5 bases; nucleotides outside the gene matches: 7. The germline V gene encodes CDR1 DFQATT and CDR2 SNEGSKA (reference sequence). The length of the CDR3 is 14 residues. The CDR3 is CSASDRVFDNEQFF. The CDR3 nucleotides read TGCAGTGCTAGTGACAGGGTTTTTGACAATGAGCAGTTCTTC.

The chain couples TRBV6-6 to TRBJ1-5; D gene ambiguous. This CDR3 region has 14 residues. Germline loops: CDR1 MNHNY, CDR2 SVGAGI (reference sequence). V was shortened by 6 bases and J by 0 bases, with 9 bases between the two germline ends. The CDR3 loop reads CASRSQDSNQPQHF. The CDR3 coding sequence is TGTGCCAGCAGGTCCCAGGATAGCAATCAGCCCCAGCATTTT.

CDR3 sequence reads: CASSSGTGGYEQYF. DNA for the CDR3: TGTGCCAGCAGTTCCGGTACAGGGGGGTACGAGCAGTACTTC. The chain has TRBV27 and TRBJ2-7; TRBD1 matches at 8 bases. This CDR3 spans 14 amino acids. V gave up 4 bases and J gave up 4 bases; unmatched junction bases: 6. The V gene's germline CDR1 is MNHEY and CDR2 SMNVEV (reference sequence).

This clone was recorded only once. The V gene is TRBV6-5, the J gene TRBJ2-7, with TRBD1 matching over 7 bases. The CDR3 runs 16 residues. The ends lost 0 bases at V and 3 bases at J; junction bases unmatched: 8. Germline values: CDR1 MNHEY, CDR2 SVGAGI. The CDR3 nucleotides read TGTGCCAGCAGTTACTCACAGGGGTGGCGTGTCTACGAGCAGTACTTC. Protein sequence: CASSYSQGWRVYEQYF.

The chain recombines TRBV7-2 with TRBJ1-6; 9 bases match TRBD1. V lost 5 bases and J lost 0; bases outside the gene matches: 8. The CDR3 contains 18 residues. Germline V gene data show CDR1 as SGHTA and CDR2 as FQGNSA. CDR3 sequence reads: CASSPRTGEYSYNSPLHF. DNA for the CDR3: TGTGCCAGCAGCCCACGGACAGGGGAATACTCCTATAATTCACCCCTCCACTTT.

CDR3 sequence reads: CASSLGQGIYNEQFF. In DNA, the CDR3 is TGTGCCAGCAGCCTCGGACAGGGAATTTACAATGAGCAGTTCTTC. V is TRBV11-1 and J is TRBJ2-1; 8 positions agree with TRBD1. This CDR3 contains 15 residues. Trimming removed 5 bases from V and 4 bases from J; junction bases left unmatched: 7. Germline CDR1 SGHAT, CDR2 FQDESV (reference sequence).

The chain employs TRBV27 and TRBJ2-7, with D uncertain. The CDR3 extends over 13 amino acids. Germline CDR1 is MNHEY and CDR2 is SMNVEV (reference sequence). Trimming took off 0 bases at V and 3 bases at J, with 6 bases between the two ends. CDR3 amino acids: CASSLSASYEQYF. The CDR3 bases are TGTGCCAGCAGTTTATCCGCCAGCTACGAGCAGTACTTC.

This clone was picked up one time. The rearrangement joins TRBV28 to TRBJ1-2; TRBD1 matches 7 bases. V shed 6 bases, J shed 8 bases, and the junction held 9 bases outside the gene matches. CDR1 is MDHEN and CDR2 is SYDVKM in the germline V gene. There are 13 residues in the CDR3. CDR3 sequence reads: CASSVQGIEGYTF. CDR3 DNA sequence: TGTGCCAGCAGCGTACAGGGGATCGAGGGCTACACCTTC.

The chain couples TRBV5-5 to TRBJ2-1; D is possibly TRBD2 (6 bases). Between the trimmed V and J ends, which lost 4 bases and 1 base, there was a span of 15 bases. The germline V gene has CDR1 SGHKS and CDR2 YYEKEE (reference sequence). The CDR3 is made up of 16 amino acids. CDR3 in amino acids: CASSVTSPLSYNEQFF. CDR3 in DNA: TGTGCCAGCAGCGTGACTAGTCCTCTATCCTACAATGAGCAGTTCTTC. The whole variable domain, remainder taken from reference TRBV5-5 and TRBJ2-1, is DAGVTQSPTHLIKTRGQQVTLRCSPISGHKSVSWYQQVLGQGPQFIFQYYEKEERGRGNFPDRFSARQFPNYSSELNVNALLLGDSALYLCASSVTSPLSYNEQFFGPGTRLTVL.

The chain has TRBV18 and TRBJ1-6; the match to TRBD1 covers 9 bases. CDR3 length: 16 residues. Trimming at V came to 4 bases and at J to 8 bases, leaving 9 bases not matched to a gene. Germline lookup yields CDR1 KGHSH and CDR2 LQKENI. The CDR3: CASSQSPGQGDSPLHF. The CDR3 nucleotides are TGTGCCAGCTCACAGTCACCGGGACAGGGCGATTCACCCCTCCACTTT.